These 28 T cell receptor beta chains came from one sample sequenced in a study of radiotherapy plus CTLA-4 blockade in lung cancer (dated by TCRdb to between 2017 and 2018). Libraries were constructed by the immunoSEQ multiplex PCR assay. Entries here come from immuneACCESS through TCRdb and include only in-frame sequences with V and J called. Some clones fail to appear in such tables; in the studies checked, an unresolved V gene covers under half of the shortfall, and the cause of the remainder is unknown. The sample profile shows 26,000 or so clones; around 80% of them were found once. 7.5% to 8% of the sample goes to the ten largest clones. This sample comprised peripheral blood, obtained from a patient treated with radiotherapy plus ipilimumab. The receptors stem from a human donor with non-small cell lung cancer who had stable disease on radiotherapy plus ipilimumab.

The table lists this clone with a few counts. The rearrangement uses TRBV6-5 and TRBJ1-4, with a tentative D call TRBD1 (6 bases). The CDR3 totals 14 residues. Deletions cut 8 bases from V and 5 bases from J, with 15 bases between. Germline-derived CDR1 and CDR2 are MNHEY and SVGAGI. The CDR3 loop is CASSGQGLNEKLFF. In DNA form, the CDR3 reads TGTGCCAGCTCGGGGCAGGGGTTGAATGAAAAACTGTTTTTT.

The chain uses TRBV4-3 and TRBJ2-5, with TRBD1 identical over 7 bases. Germline lookup yields CDR1 LGHNA and CDR2 YSLEER. This CDR3 is built from 17 residues. The junction had 17 bases not matched to a gene; V was cut back by 7 bases and J by 3 bases. This chain's CDR3 is CASIQRDSRGRKETQYF. The CDR3 nucleotides read TGCGCCAGCATACAAAGGGACAGTCGAGGGAGAAAAGAGACCCAGTACTTC.

This rearrangement joins TRBV28 to TRBJ1-2; tentatively, D is TRBD1 (6 bases). Germline CDR1 reads MDHEN; CDR2 reads SYDVKM. CDR3 length: 13 residues. Trimming took off 3 bases at V and 3 bases at J, with 8 bases between the two ends. This CDR3 is CASSLTGDYGYTF. CDR3 in DNA: TGTGCCAGCAGTTTGACAGGAGACTATGGCTACACCTTC.

CDR3 region: CASSFQVGTDTQYF. CDR3 bases: TGTGCCAGTAGTTTCCAAGTGGGCACAGATACGCAGTATTTT. The chain joins TRBV19 to TRBJ2-3; D gene unclear. The V end lost 5 bases, the J end lost 1 base, and 10 bases lay between the germline ends. The CDR3 extends over 14 amino acids. Germline V gene lookup returns CDR1 LNHDA and CDR2 SQIVND (reference sequence).

The chain has TRBV2 and TRBJ1-5; D unclear. This CDR3 is 11 amino acids long. The V and J ends lost 3 bases and 5 bases respectively, with 2 bases between them. CDR1 SNHLY and CDR2 FYNNEI come from the germline V gene. In DNA, the CDR3 is TGTGCCAGCAGTGACGATCAGCCCCAGCATTTT. Translated, it gives CASSDDQPQHF. Drawing the rest from reference TRBV2 and TRBJ1-5, the complete variable domain is EPEVTQTPSHQVTQMGQEVILRCVPISNHLYFYWYRQILGQKVEFLVSFYNNEISEKSEIFDDQFSVERPDGSNFTLKIRSTKLEDSAMYFCASSDDQPQHFGDGTRLSIL.

The V call is TRBV5-1, the J call TRBJ1-6, with TRBD1 identical over 8 bases. Germline CDR1 SGHRS, CDR2 YFSETQ. Trimming took 4 bases from V and 6 from J; bases not matched to a gene: 6. This CDR3 spans 15 amino acids. The CDR3 spells CASSPGQDINSPLHF. CDR3 bases: TGCGCCAGCAGCCCGGGACAGGATATTAATTCACCCCTCCACTTT. Combining the CDR3 with reference TRBV5-1 and TRBJ1-6 gives the whole variable domain KAGVTQTPRYLIKTRGQQVTLSCSPISGHRSVSWYQQTPGQGLQFLFEYFSETQRNKGNFPGRFSGRQFSNSRSEMNVSTLELGDSALYLCASSPGQDINSPLHFGNGTRLTVT.

As regards this clone: It is unclear where the CDR3 begins or ends on the DNA, so no DNA is shown, and the CDR3 is as TCRdb lists it. The CDR3 spells CASGLERETQYF. V gene TRBV12-5 combines with J gene TRBJ2-5; the table's D call, TRBD2, has no DNA check behind it. Looked up from germline, CDR1 is LGHNT and CDR2 is FRNRAP. From its first to its last residue, the CDR3 has 12 amino acids.

This sequence joins TRBV9 and TRBJ1-4, with D unresolved. Trimming took off 0 bases at V and 7 bases at J, with 13 bases between the two ends. The CDR3 runs 15 residues. Germline V gene sequence: CDR1 SGDLS, CDR2 YYNGEE. CDR3 region: CASSVDPNGVEKLFF. In nucleotides, the CDR3 is TGTGCCAGCAGCGTAGACCCTAATGGGGTTGAAAAACTGTTTTTT.

In nucleotides, the CDR3 is TGCAGCGTGGGTCCTAGCGGGTCAGATACGCAGTATTTT. Protein product: CSVGPSGSDTQYF. This rearrangement joins TRBV29-1 to TRBJ2-3; 8 nucleotides align to TRBD2. The V gene's germline CDR1 is SQVTM and CDR2 ANQGSEA. The CDR3 extends over 13 amino acids. V shed 6 bases and J 4 bases; nucleotides not matched to a gene: 6.

The chain combines TRBV5-1 with TRBJ2-6; a weak D match, TRBD1 (6 bases). The germline V gene encodes CDR1 SGHRS and CDR2 YFSETQ. V was cut by 2 bases and J by 2 bases, with 14 bases left in between. This CDR3 has 17 amino acids. The CDR3 spells CASSFGGEWAGANVLTF. In nucleotides, the CDR3 is TGCGCCAGCAGCTTTGGGGGCGAGTGGGCTGGGGCCAACGTCCTGACTTTC.

This sequence joins TRBV7-2 and TRBJ2-7; no clear D gene. The CDR3 is 10 amino acids. Trimming removed 1 base at V and 7 bases at J, with 2 bases between. Germline V CDR1 and CDR2: SGHTA, FQGNSA. The CDR3 sequence: CASSLGEQYF. The DNA of the CDR3 is TGTGCCAGCAGCTTAGGAGAGCAGTACTTC.

The table lists this clone with a count of one. J is TRBJ2-5 and V is TRBV7-8, with a possible D match to TRBD1 (6 bases). The CDR3 contains 15 residues. V was shortened by 6 bases and J by 1 base, with 15 bases between the two germline ends. In germline, CDR1 is SGHVS, CDR2 FQNEAQ. The CDR3 is CASRTMQGTQETQYF. In DNA form, the CDR3 reads TGTGCCAGCAGAACAATGCAGGGGACCCAAGAGACCCAGTACTTC.

In this sample, this clone turned up a few times. The V and J genes are TRBV5-1 and TRBJ2-7; D may be TRBD1 (6 bases). This CDR3 contains 14 residues. Per the germline V gene, CDR1 is SGHRS and CDR2 is YFSETQ. V lost 0 bases to trimming and J lost 3 bases, with 10 bases between them. Written as DNA, the CDR3 is TGCGCCAGCAGCTTGGTAGGGGGTAGCTACGAGCAGTACTTC. This gives the protein CASSLVGGSYEQYF. Full variable domain (rest looked up from reference TRBV5-1 and TRBJ2-7): KAGVTQTPRYLIKTRGQQVTLSCSPISGHRSVSWYQQTPGQGLQFLFEYFSETQRNKGNFPGRFSGRQFSNSRSEMNVSTLELGDSALYLCASSLVGGSYEQYFGPGTRLTVT.

In this sample, this clone turned up a few times. The V gene is TRBV11-3, the J gene TRBJ2-2, with 12 bases lining up with TRBD2. The junction had 5 bases not matched to a gene; V was cut back by 4 bases and J by 2 bases. The CDR3 loop spans 17 amino acids. The germline gives CDR1 SGHNT, CDR2 YENEEA. CDR3 in DNA: TGTGCCAGCAGCTCCGGACTAGCGGGGAGAAACACCGGGGAGCTGTTTTTT. This codes for CASSSGLAGRNTGELFF.

V and J are TRBV7-8 and TRBJ1-4, with D maybe TRBD1 (6 bases). Looked up from germline, CDR1 is SGHVS and CDR2 is FQNEAQ. The CDR3 consists of 17 residues. V gave up 2 bases and J gave up 7 bases, with 20 bases separating them. The CDR3 DNA reads TGTGCCAGCAGCTTAATGGTGGTGACGGACAGAGCTGAAAAACTGTTTTTT. It yields the protein CASSLMVVTDRAEKLFF.

The CDR3 bases are TGCGCCAGCAGCTTGGGAAACCTATACAATGAGCAGTTCTTC. It is translated as CASSLGNLYNEQFF. This chain connects TRBV5-1 to TRBJ2-1; D not certain. Trimming pared 0 bases from V and 4 bases from J, leaving 8 bases between. The CDR3 length is 14 residues. CDR1 and CDR2 from the germline V gene are SGHRS and YFSETQ.

The V call is TRBV19, the J call TRBJ1-2; 7 bases match TRBD1. CDR3 length equals 20 residues. Trimming removed 4 bases from V and 0 bases from J; junction bases left unmatched: 20. From germline, CDR1 is LNHDA and CDR2 SQIVND (reference sequence). CDR3 nucleotides: TGTGCCAGTAGTACAGCCGGGACAGCCATCCAAAATTTAGCTAACTATGGCTACACCTTC. Its protein is CASSTAGTAIQNLANYGYTF.

This clone was picked up a small number of times. The rearrangement uses TRBV9 and TRBJ2-1; 8 nucleotides align to TRBD2. This CDR3 contains 15 residues. Trimming removed 5 bases from V and 6 bases from J; junction bases left unmatched: 10. The germline gives CDR1 SGDLS, CDR2 YYNGEE. The CDR3 region has the DNA TGTGCCAGCAGTTCCGGGACTAGAGTCCTCAATGAGCAGTTCTTC. Its protein product is CASSSGTRVLNEQFF.

The DNA for the CDR3 is TGTGCCATCAGCCCCCCACAGTCCACCGGGGAGCTGTTTTTT. Translated, it gives CAISPPQSTGELFF. The V call is TRBV10-3, the J call TRBJ2-2; D remains unclear. The V end was cut by 6 bases, the J end by 4 bases, with 12 bases between. The length of the CDR3 is 14 residues. Germline V gene sequence: CDR1 ENHRY, CDR2 SYGVKD.

This clone was counted once. V is TRBV7-2 and J is TRBJ1-5; 9 bases line up with TRBD1. V lost 5 bases, J lost 4 bases, and 9 bases stayed unmatched. Germline assignment: CDR1 SGHTA and CDR2 FQGNSA. CDR3 size: 16 residues. DNA for the CDR3: TGTGCCAGCAGCACGAAGATACAGGGGGCTAATCAGCCCCAGCATTTT. This sequence encodes CASSTKIQGANQPQHF.

This rearrangement joins TRBV28 to TRBJ2-2; D unresolved. V dropped 2 bases and J dropped 1 base, with 8 bases sitting between them. Germline V gene lookup returns CDR1 MDHEN and CDR2 SYDVKM. The CDR3 covers 15 residues. The CDR3 loop reads CASSLARLNTGELFF. As DNA, the CDR3 is TGTGCCAGCAGTTTAGCACGGCTGAACACCGGGGAGCTGTTTTTT. The whole variable domain, remainder taken from reference TRBV28 and TRBJ2-2, is DVKVTQSSRYLVKRTGEKVFLECVQDMDHENMFWYRQDPGLGLRLIYFSYDVKMKEKGDIPEGYSVSREKKERFSLILESASTNQTSMYLCASSLARLNTGELFFGEGSRLTVL.

The chain couples TRBV7-9 to TRBJ1-3; no firm D call. The CDR3 has 13 residues. Deletions cut 8 bases from V and 0 bases from J, with 8 bases between. The germline gives CDR1 SEHNR, CDR2 FQNEAQ (reference sequence). This chain's CDR3 is CASLRSSGNTIYF. The CDR3 DNA sequence: TGTGCCAGCCTGAGGAGCTCTGGAAACACCATATATTTT.

The V call is TRBV6-5, the J call TRBJ1-1; 8 bases are shared with TRBD1. Germline-derived CDR1 and CDR2 are MNHEY and SVGAGI. The V segment lost 7 bases and the J segment 1 base; nucleotides outside the gene matches: 5. CDR3 length equals 14 residues. The CDR3 DNA reads TGTGCCAGCAAAATAGGACAGGGGAACACTGAAGCTTTCTTT. Protein: CASKIGQGNTEAFF.

This clone was detected once. CDR3 nucleotides: TGTGCCAGCAGTTTATCCCTAGGGCCCCAGCATTTT. Amino acids: CASSLSLGPQHF. The V call is TRBV27, the J call TRBJ1-5, with D unresolved. CDR1 MNHEY and CDR2 SMNVEV come from the germline V gene (reference sequence). Trimming took 0 bases from V and 9 from J, leaving 6 bases between them. The CDR3 covers 12 residues.

The rearrangement links TRBV10-2 to TRBJ1-1; D may be TRBD1 (5 bases). The V and J ends lost 2 bases and 0 bases respectively, with 13 bases between them. CDR3 length equals 16 residues. Germline assignment: CDR1 WSHSY and CDR2 SAAADI. CDR3: CASSEPAGLLNTEAFF. The CDR3 nucleotides read TGCGCCAGCAGTGAGCCGGCGGGACTATTGAACACTGAAGCTTTCTTT.

This chain joins TRBV2 and TRBJ1-2; TRBD1 might be the D (5 bases). The CDR3 sequence is 12 residues long. V was trimmed by 5 bases and J by 5 bases, leaving 9 bases between them. Germline-derived CDR1 and CDR2 are SNHLY and FYNNEI. CDR3 sequence (DNA): TGTGCCAGCAGTCTTGACAGATATGGCTACACCTTC. Translated: CASSLDRYGYTF.

This clone has more than one count but fewer than ten. This sequence is one base from a far larger clone and is likely a read error. The chain employs TRBV6-1 and TRBJ2-1; 8 bases are a match to TRBD1. Germline V gives CDR1 MNHNS, CDR2 SASEGT. CDR3 length: 17 amino acids. V was clipped by 4 bases and J by 3 bases; unmatched bases: 11. The CDR3: CASSGRTGPTYYNEQFF. The CDR3 bases are TGTGCCAGCAGTGGCCGGACAGGGCCCACCTACTACAATGAGCAGTTCTTC.

The chain combines TRBV7-9 with TRBJ2-1, with 11 positions matching TRBD2. The germline CDR1 and CDR2 sequences are SEHNR and FQNEAQ (reference sequence). V lost 5 bases, J lost 4 bases, and 7 bases stayed unmatched. This CDR3 is built from 16 residues. CDR3 sequence reads: CASSPSSSGGYNEQFF. The CDR3 coding sequence is TGTGCCAGCAGCCCCTCCTCTAGCGGGGGGTACAATGAGCAGTTCTTC.